Included here is one T cell receptor (beta chain) sequence, with context. Its antigen remains unidentified. The record originates from a study of T cells in Graves' hyperthyroidism and ophthalmopathy. Study background: The authors collected peripheral blood at initial diagnosis, before any treatment.

V was trimmed by 1 base and J by 8 bases, leaving 11 bases between them. The CDR3 has 13 amino acids. Germline V lookup: CDR1 LGHNA, CDR2 YNFKEQ. Points from the study as a whole: Stable hyperthyroidism was told apart from ophthalmopathy by a model built on 13 V-J features. Ophthalmopathy was identified by the model a median roughly six months ahead of onset.

From RNA transcripts, TCR beta CDR3 regions were amplified. An initial round of RT-PCR targeting the TCR CDR3 relied on the HTBI primer set. Each CDR3 protein gets one entry after TCRdb re-called the multiplex PCR reads with MiXCR. The sample lists some 620,000 distinct CDR3 sequences, 16% occurring once. The sequencing sample was made of blood. The V gene is TRBV4-2, the J gene TRBJ1-2; D gene ambiguous. The TCR was taken from a woman aged 25 to 39 with Graves' hyperthyroidism. Written as DNA, the CDR3 is TGTGCCAGCAGCCAAGGTCTTGGGATCGGCTACACCTTC. Protein sequence: CASSQGLGIGYTF.